The T cell receptor (beta chain) under discussion was sequenced for a study of response to subunit inactivated influenza vaccine. The CDR3 is made up of 16 amino acids. V lost 3 bases, J lost 4 bases, and 11 bases stayed unmatched. The table lists this clonotype with a few counts. TCRdb re-called the RT-PCR reads with MiXCR, one entry per CDR3 protein. The sample records hundreds of thousands of distinct CDR3 sequences, around 8% being singletons. This sequence originates from a man aged 45 to 70 who received an inactivated influenza vaccine. Sequencing used PBMCs from blood, obtained around 25 months after vaccination. V is TRBV12-3 or TRBV12-4 and J is TRBJ2-7; 8 nucleotides agree with TRBD1. The chain's CDR3 is CASSFGRETGVYEQYF. The DNA for the CDR3 is TGTGCCAGCAGTTTCGGCCGAGAGACAGGGGTTTACGAGCAGTACTTC.